The sequence of this T cell receptor (beta chain) was determined in a study of blood T cell repertoires in COVID-19. The authors' processing: Amplification with reference gene primers provided the estimates of nucleated cell counts. The data were produced by immunoSEQ multiplex PCR, yet TCRdb's version contains in-frame clones alone and is incomplete. The DNA gave D and trimming, while V, J and clone size come from that table. Of about 220,000 clones detected, 70% to 85% appear once; the ten largest clones hold approximately 1.4%. The sequencing input was PBMCs or T cells enriched from blood (not recorded which). The receptor was derived from a woman aged 40 to 50 with acute COVID-19.

This chain's CDR3 is CASRLPSLEQYF. In nucleotides, the CDR3 is TGTGCCAGCCGACTGCCTTCCCTCGAGCAGTACTTC. The chain combines TRBV28 with TRBJ2-7; D ambiguous. CDR1 MDHEN and CDR2 SYDVKM come from the germline V gene. V was pared by 8 bases and J by 6 bases, with 14 bases between. CDR3 length: 12 amino acids.